The clone carrying this T cell receptor (beta chain) was seen only a few times. Its antigen is not identified. These data originate in a study of T cell repertoires in cytomegalovirus infection. Turning to the study itself: Public TCR beta signatures were indicative of both CMV infection and a matching HLA type.

Study-wide results and caveats: The cumulative frequency of public TCR beta families identified carriers of CMV plus the relevant HLA. In two of eight donors, the top clonotype was HLA-C-restricted CMV-specific.

TCRdb called the reads again in MiXCR, with one record for every CDR3 protein. The profile shows a few hundred thousand distinct CDR3 sequences, roughly 15% of them singletons. The specimen was PBMCs. The receptor was isolated from a human donor in good health (CMV status not recorded). Some clones in this sample may be carry-over from other donors' samples.

DNA for the CDR3: TGTGTAGTAGGGGGCGTCACCGGGGAGCTGTTTTTT. Residues: CVVGGVTGELFF. The chain carries TRBV11-2 and TRBJ2-2; 7 bases fit TRBD1. The CDR3 is made up of 12 amino acids. CDR1 is SGHAT and CDR2 is FQNNGV in the germline V gene.